These T cell receptor beta chains were read from a single sample in a study of T cell responses to AZD1222 COVID-19 vaccine. The data were produced by immunoSEQ multiplex PCR, yet TCRdb's version contains in-frame clones alone and is incomplete. The repertoire holds about 160,000 clones, with more than 70% as singletons. Sequencing used peripheral blood, obtained on day 0 of AZD1222 vaccination. All receptors derive from an adult in good health. Each CDR3 is given without its conserved first and last residue.

>TRBV11-2|TRBJ2-7
ASSLLLTIRESHEQY
>TRBV28|TRBJ1-1
ASFWVTPMNTEAF
>TRBV28|TRBJ1-5
ASRGEGRSNQPQH
>TRBV7-2|TRBJ2-1
ASSPRLAGGRNEQF
>TRBV30|TRBJ1-3
AWSYLTPGNTIY
>TRBV28|TRBJ1-1
ASSPPGGTGRRNTEAF
>TRBV28|TRBJ2-2
ASSSGQGQAGELF
>TRBV5-5|TRBJ1-4
ASSLTEARLF
>TRBV7-8|TRBJ1-6
ASSLASGGSPLH
>TRBV10-3|TRBJ1-1
AISNMVSDTEAF
>TRBV6-5|TRBJ2-1
ASSLTGAEGYNEQF
>TRBV30|TRBJ1-2
AWTGTSNYGYT
>TRBV4-1|TRBJ1-1
ASSQDWAGPGSAAF
>TRBV10-3|TRBJ1-1
AISGQGSGDTEAF
>TRBV6-1|TRBJ1-6
ASSEVGDSPLH
>TRBV6-4|TRBJ1-6
ASSVQAFNSPLH
>TRBV7-6|TRBJ1-1
ASSLFSGTNTEAF
>TRBV5-6|TRBJ1-4
ASSLAGPEKLF
>TRBV9|TRBJ2-3
ASSQLAGFTDTQY
>TRBV30|TRBJ2-4
AWSPLGQNIQY
>TRBV30|TRBJ1-4
AWSDLVRVGEKLF
>TRBV27|TRBJ2-7
ASSLKNLASYEQY
>TRBV5-1|TRBJ1-2
ASSPRTDNYGYT
>TRBV4-1|TRBJ1-2
ASSPRAESVYGYT
>TRBV2|TRBJ2-3
ASSGTLAGYTQY
>TRBV29-1|TRBJ1-2
SVEWAGNGYT
>TRBV18|TRBJ2-7
ASSLQTDYEQY
>TRBV9|TRBJ2-1
ASSVQGHEQF
>TRBV4-1|TRBJ2-6
ASSPTGTGANVLT
>TRBV15|TRBJ1-4
ATSPSREPWEKLF
>TRBV18|TRBJ1-1
ASSPQDRENTEAF
>TRBV29-1|TRBJ2-3
SGGLAGSTDTQY
>TRBV28|TRBJ2-3
ASSFRWTDTQY
>TRBV6-5|TRBJ1-1
AAHHTMNTEAF
>TRBV2|TRBJ1-5
ASSPQGGVGQPQH
>TRBV11-1|TRBJ2-7
ASSSYSPGEQY
>TRBV28|TRBJ2-7
ASSLSSGSSYEQY
>TRBV7-8|TRBJ1-2
ASSLDGGLFYGYT
>TRBV27|TRBJ1-2
ASPILIGNNYGYT
>TRBV4-2|TRBJ2-3
ASSQEGRQVISDTQY
>TRBV6-2/TRBV6-3|TRBJ1-5
ASSPRQGSNQPQH